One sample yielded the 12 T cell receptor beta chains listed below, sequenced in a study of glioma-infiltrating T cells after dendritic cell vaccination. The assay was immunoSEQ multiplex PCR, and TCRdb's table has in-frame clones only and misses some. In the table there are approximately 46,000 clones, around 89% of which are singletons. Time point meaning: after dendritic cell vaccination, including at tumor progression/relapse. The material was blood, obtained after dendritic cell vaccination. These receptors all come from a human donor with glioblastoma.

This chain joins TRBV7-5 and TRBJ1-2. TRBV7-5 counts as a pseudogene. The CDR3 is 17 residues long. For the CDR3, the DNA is TGTGCCAGAAGCTTAGGGACTTACACCGAGGGTAAATATGGCTACACCTTC. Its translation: CARSLGTYTEGKYGYTF.

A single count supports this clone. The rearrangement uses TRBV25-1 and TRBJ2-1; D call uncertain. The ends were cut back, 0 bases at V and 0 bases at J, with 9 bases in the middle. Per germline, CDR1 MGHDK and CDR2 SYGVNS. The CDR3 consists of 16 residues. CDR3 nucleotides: TGTGCCAGCAGTGAATACTCAGGATTCTCCTACAATGAGCAGTTCTTC. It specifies CASSEYSGFSYNEQFF.

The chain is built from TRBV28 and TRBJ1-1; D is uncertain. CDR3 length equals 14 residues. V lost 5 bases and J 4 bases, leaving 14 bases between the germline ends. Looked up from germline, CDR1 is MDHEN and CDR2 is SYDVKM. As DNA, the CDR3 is TGTGCCAGCAGTCCCGACACCTTGGGCACTGAAGCTTTCTTT. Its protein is CASSPDTLGTEAFF.

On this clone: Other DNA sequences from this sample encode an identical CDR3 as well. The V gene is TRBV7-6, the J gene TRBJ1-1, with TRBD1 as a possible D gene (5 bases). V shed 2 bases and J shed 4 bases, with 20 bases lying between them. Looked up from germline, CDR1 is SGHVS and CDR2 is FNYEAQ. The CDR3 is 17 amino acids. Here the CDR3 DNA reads TGTGCCAGCAGCTTATCACCGGGGGTGGCTACGAGCACTGAAGCTTTCTTT. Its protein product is CASSLSPGVATSTEAFF.

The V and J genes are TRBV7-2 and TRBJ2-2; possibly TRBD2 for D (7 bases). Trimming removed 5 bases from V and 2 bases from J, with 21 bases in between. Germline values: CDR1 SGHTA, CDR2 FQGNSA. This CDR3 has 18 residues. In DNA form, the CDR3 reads TGTGCCAGCAGCCTGACGAGGGGGGGTGAAGCAAACACCGGGGAGCTGTTTTTT. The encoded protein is CASSLTRGGEANTGELFF. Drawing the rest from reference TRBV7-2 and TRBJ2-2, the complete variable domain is GAGVSQSPSNKVTEKGKDVELRCDPISGHTALYWYRQSLGQGLEFLIYFQGNSAPDKSGLPSDRFSAERTGGSVSTLTIQRTQQEDSAVYLCASSLTRGGEANTGELFFGEGSRLTVL.

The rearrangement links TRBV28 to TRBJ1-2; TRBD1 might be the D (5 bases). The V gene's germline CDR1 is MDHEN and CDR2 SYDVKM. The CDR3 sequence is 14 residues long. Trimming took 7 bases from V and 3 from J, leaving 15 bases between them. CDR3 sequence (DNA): TGTGCCAGCACGGCGGGGGTTTCCTACTATGGCTACACCTTC. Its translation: CASTAGVSYYGYTF.

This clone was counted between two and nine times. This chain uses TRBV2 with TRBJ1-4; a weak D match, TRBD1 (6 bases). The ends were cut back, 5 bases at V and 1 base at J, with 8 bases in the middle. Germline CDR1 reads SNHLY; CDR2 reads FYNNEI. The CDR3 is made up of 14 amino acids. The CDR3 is CASSSQGTNEKLFF. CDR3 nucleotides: TGTGCCAGCAGTTCACAGGGAACTAATGAAAAACTGTTTTTT. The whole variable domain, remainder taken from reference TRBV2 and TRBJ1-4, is EPEVTQTPSHQVTQMGQEVILRCVPISNHLYFYWYRQILGQKVEFLVSFYNNEISEKSEIFDDQFSVERPDGSNFTLKIRSTKLEDSAMYFCASSSQGTNEKLFFGSGTQLSVL.

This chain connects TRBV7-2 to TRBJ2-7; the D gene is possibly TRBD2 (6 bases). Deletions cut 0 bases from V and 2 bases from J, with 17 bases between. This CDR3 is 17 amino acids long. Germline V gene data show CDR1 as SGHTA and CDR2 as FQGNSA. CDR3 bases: TGTGCCAGCAGCTTAGCTGGGGGAGGCCTTATTCCCTACGAGCAGTACTTC. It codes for CASSLAGGGLIPYEQYF.

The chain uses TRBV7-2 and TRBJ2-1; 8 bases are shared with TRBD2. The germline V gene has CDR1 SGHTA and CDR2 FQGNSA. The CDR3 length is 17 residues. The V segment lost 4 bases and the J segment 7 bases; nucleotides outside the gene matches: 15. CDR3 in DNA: TGTGCCAGCAGCTACCCGCTTGGGACTAGGATTACAAATGAGCAGTTCTTC. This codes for CASSYPLGTRITNEQFF.

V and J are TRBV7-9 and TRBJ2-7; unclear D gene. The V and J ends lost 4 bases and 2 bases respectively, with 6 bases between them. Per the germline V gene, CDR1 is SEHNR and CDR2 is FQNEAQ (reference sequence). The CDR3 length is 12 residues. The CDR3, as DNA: TGTGCCAGCAGCTACAGTACCTACGAGCAGTACTTC. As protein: CASSYSTYEQYF.

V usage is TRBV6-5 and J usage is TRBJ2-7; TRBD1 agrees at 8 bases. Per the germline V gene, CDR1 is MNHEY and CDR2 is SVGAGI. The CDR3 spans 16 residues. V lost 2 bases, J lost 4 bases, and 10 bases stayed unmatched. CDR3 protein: CASSYRRTGLGYEQYF. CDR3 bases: TGTGCCAGCAGTTACCGTCGGACAGGGTTGGGGTACGAGCAGTACTTC.

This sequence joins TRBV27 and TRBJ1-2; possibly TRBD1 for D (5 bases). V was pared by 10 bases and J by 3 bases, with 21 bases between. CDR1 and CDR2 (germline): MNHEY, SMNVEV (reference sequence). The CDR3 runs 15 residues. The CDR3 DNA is TGTGCCACCTTCGGTGGGGCGTGGTGGGACTATGGCTACACCTTC. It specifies CATFGGAWWDYGYTF.